The 19 T cell receptor beta chains presented below share a single source sample, sequenced in a study of OX40 agonist ivuxolimab in advanced cancers. The protocol was immunoSEQ multiplex PCR, while the TCRdb copy is restricted to in-frame clones and leaves out a portion. The sample lists tens of thousands of clones; 85% to 90% were seen once. The source was CD4+ or CD8+ T cells sorted from blood, collected in a trial of the OX40 agonist ivuxolimab. These receptor sequences come from an adult with an advanced solid tumor such as melanoma, head and neck, liver or kidney cancer.

V gene TRBV28 combines with J gene TRBJ1-5; D remains ambiguous. CDR3 size: 15 residues. V gave up 2 bases and J gave up 6 bases, with 14 bases separating them. Per the germline V gene, CDR1 is MDHEN and CDR2 is SYDVKM. CDR3 loop: CASSLPVPGRQPQHF. The CDR3 DNA sequence: TGTGCCAGCAGTTTACCCGTCCCCGGGCGTCAGCCCCAGCATTTT.

The chain recombines TRBV5-4 with TRBJ1-5, with 8 bases fitting TRBD1. In germline, CDR1 is SGHNT, CDR2 YYREEE (reference sequence). The length of the CDR3 is 16 residues. The V segment lost 3 bases and the J segment 2 bases; nucleotides outside the gene matches: 7. The CDR3 bases are TGTGCCAGCAGCTACGGACAGGGCTTCGGCAATCAGCCCCAGCATTTT. Its translation: CASSYGQGFGNQPQHF.

CDR3 sequence reads: CASSERALQFF. The CDR3 DNA sequence: TGCGCCAGCAGTGAGAGGGCTCTTCAGTTCTTC. V is TRBV10-2 and J is TRBJ2-1, with D hard to call. The germline gives CDR1 WSHSY, CDR2 SAAADI. V lost 2 bases and J lost 13, with 9 bases in between. CDR3 size: 11 residues.

This clone is a singleton in its sample. The chain carries TRBV18 and TRBJ2-7; 9 nucleotides align to TRBD1. The germline V gene has CDR1 KGHSH and CDR2 LQKENI. The CDR3 is made up of 13 amino acids. J lost 3 bases, V lost 6 bases, and 3 bases had no gene match. The CDR3 protein is CASSWGQGYEQYF. In nucleotides, the CDR3 is TGTGCCAGCTCGTGGGGACAGGGCTACGAGCAGTACTTC. Drawing the rest from reference TRBV18 and TRBJ2-7, the complete variable domain is NAGVMQNPRHLVRRRGQEARLRCSPMKGHSHVYWYRQLPEEGLKFMVYLQKENIIDESGMPKERFSAEFPKEGPSILRIQQVVRGDSAAYFCASSWGQGYEQYFGPGTRLTVT.

V and J are TRBV5-8 and TRBJ2-5; 15 bases fit TRBD2. Per the germline V gene, CDR1 is SGHTS and CDR2 is YDEGEE. The junction had 4 bases not matched to a gene; V was cut back by 5 bases and J by 2 bases. This CDR3 comprises 16 residues. The CDR3 bases are TGTGCCAGCAGTTTTGGGACTAGCGGGGGGCAAGAGACCCAGTACTTC. Protein: CASSFGTSGGQETQYF. The full variable domain, with the rest looked up from reference TRBV5-8 and TRBJ2-5, is EAGVTQSPTHLIKTRGQQATLRCSPISGHTSVYWYQQALGLGLQFLLWYDEGEERNRGNFPPRFSGRQFPNYSSELNVNALELEDSALYLCASSFGTSGGQETQYFGPGTRLLVL.

V and J are TRBV28 and TRBJ2-5; 7 bases agree with TRBD1. The CDR3 is 14 residues long. Germline V lookup: CDR1 MDHEN, CDR2 SYDVKM. The trim removed 4 bases at V and 1 base at J, leaving 3 bases unmatched. CDR3 coding DNA: TGTGCCAGCAGTTATGGGGACAGCCAAGAGACCCAGTACTTC. Translation gives CASSYGDSQETQYF. Drawing the rest from reference TRBV28 and TRBJ2-5, the complete variable domain is DVKVTQSSRYLVKRTGEKVFLECVQDMDHENMFWYRQDPGLGLRLIYFSYDVKMKEKGDIPEGYSVSREKKERFSLILESASTNQTSMYLCASSYGDSQETQYFGPGTRLLVL.

A few counts support this clone. V and J are TRBV20-1 and TRBJ2-3; tentative D call: TRBD2 (5 bases). The CDR3 sequence is 11 residues long. Between the trimmed V and J ends, which lost 8 bases and 2 bases, there was a span of 8 bases. Germline V gives CDR1 DFQATT, CDR2 SNEGSKA (reference sequence). For the CDR3, the DNA is TGCAGTAGCGGATACACAGATACGCAGTATTTT. It translates to CSSGYTDTQYF.

The rearrangement uses TRBV4-1 and TRBJ2-7; D perhaps matches TRBD2 (5 bases). The CDR3 has 17 amino acids. Trimming took off 0 bases at V and 2 bases at J, with 17 bases between the two ends. CDR1 and CDR2 from the germline V gene are MGHRA and YSYEKL. Here the CDR3 DNA reads TGCGCCAGCAGCCAAGATCTTTTCGGGAAGGGTACCTACGAGCAGTACTTC. As protein: CASSQDLFGKGTYEQYF.

V is TRBV29-1 and J is TRBJ2-3; D not certain. The germline V gene has CDR1 SQVTM and CDR2 ANQGSEA. CDR3 length: 12 residues. V shed 3 bases and J shed 5 bases, with 9 bases lying between them. Written as DNA, the CDR3 is TGCAGCGTTGATTTCAGCTTAGATACGCAGTATTTT. As protein: CSVDFSLDTQYF.

The gene calls are TRBV29-1 and TRBJ1-1; the D gene is possibly TRBD1 (6 bases). In germline, CDR1 is SQVTM, CDR2 ANQGSEA. V lost 5 bases, J lost 6 bases, and 13 bases lay in between. The CDR3 extends over 12 amino acids. The CDR3 here is CSVHRVLAEAFF. The DNA for the CDR3 is TGCAGCGTTCACAGGGTCCTAGCTGAAGCTTTCTTT.

The chain recombines TRBV6-6 with TRBJ2-3; TRBD1 matches 8 bases. This CDR3 has 16 residues. After removal of 5 bases from V and 1 base from J, the junction contained 8 bases not matched to a gene. In germline, CDR1 is MNHNY, CDR2 SVGAGI (reference sequence). This chain's CDR3 is CASSPGQGEGTDTQYF. CDR3 nucleotide sequence: TGTGCCAGCAGTCCCGGACAGGGCGAGGGCACAGATACGCAGTATTTT.

This sequence joins TRBV7-9 and TRBJ2-5; TRBD2 matches at 8 bases. Germline lookup yields CDR1 SEHNR and CDR2 FQNEAQ (reference sequence). This CDR3 comprises 15 residues. V was clipped by 5 bases and J by 1 base; unmatched bases: 6. The CDR3 here is CASSQTSVIQETQYF. For the CDR3, the DNA is TGTGCCAGCAGCCAGACTAGCGTCATCCAAGAGACCCAGTACTTC.

Only a few counts were recorded for this clone. Here the CDR3 reads CASSSPGQPQHF. The CDR3, as DNA: TGTGCCAGCAGCAGCCCAGGACAGCCCCAGCATTTT. J is TRBJ1-5 and V is TRBV7-2; no clear D gene. Per the germline V gene, CDR1 is SGHTA and CDR2 is FQGNSA. The CDR3 length is 12 residues. Trimming took 5 bases from V and 7 from J, leaving 9 bases between them.

The chain joins TRBV6-1 to TRBJ2-5; TRBD2 matches 13 bases. With V trimmed by 4 bases and J by 9 bases, 8 bases remained unmatched. CDR1 is MNHNS, CDR2 SASEGT, per germline. This CDR3 spans 15 amino acids. This CDR3 reads CASSVGLAGEIPQYF. The CDR3 bases are TGTGCCAGCAGTGTTGGACTAGCGGGGGAGATCCCCCAGTACTTC.

This rearrangement joins TRBV15 to TRBJ2-7; TRBD2 aligns across 11 bases. The V gene's germline CDR1 is LNHNV and CDR2 YYDKDF (reference sequence). The J segment lost 11 bases and the V segment lost 5 bases, leaving 14 bases of the junction unmatched. This CDR3 is built from 15 residues. CDR3 DNA: TGTGCCACCAGCCTGACTAGCGGGACATCCCCCACAAAGTACTTC. This translates into CATSLTSGTSPTKYF. The entire variable domain, with the rest obtained from reference TRBV15 and TRBJ2-7, is as follows: DAMVIQNPRYQVTQFGKPVTLSCSQTLNHNVMYWYQQKSSQAPKLLFHYYDKDFNNEADTPDNFQSRRPNTSFCFLDIRSPGLGDTAMYLCATSLTSGTSPTKYFGPGTRLTVT.

V gene TRBV19 combines with J gene TRBJ1-2; maybe TRBD1 (6 bases). The ends were cut back, 5 bases at V and 4 bases at J, with 14 bases in the middle. In germline, CDR1 is LNHDA, CDR2 SQIVND (reference sequence). The CDR3 runs 14 residues. The CDR3 loop is CASSPDSQIYGYTF. The CDR3 DNA follows: TGTGCCAGTAGTCCGGACAGTCAGATCTATGGCTACACCTTC. Full variable domain (missing parts from reference TRBV19 and TRBJ1-2): DGGITQSPKYLFRKEGQNVTLSCEQNLNHDAMYWYRQDPGQGLRLIYYSQIVNDFQKGDIAEGYSVSREKKESFPLTVTSAQKNPTAFYLCASSPDSQIYGYTFGSGTRLTVV.

The chain uses TRBV28 and TRBJ1-2; no definite D call. Per germline, CDR1 MDHEN and CDR2 SYDVKM. V was trimmed by 6 bases and J by 8 bases, leaving 13 bases between them. The CDR3 spans 12 residues. The chain's CDR3 is CASRISYAGYTF. The CDR3, as DNA: TGTGCCAGCAGGATAAGTTACGCGGGCTACACCTTC.

This rearrangement joins TRBV5-6 to TRBJ2-5; D is possibly TRBD1 or TRBD2 (5 bases each). This CDR3 spans 16 amino acids. Trimming removed 0 bases from V and 2 bases from J, with 14 bases in between. In germline, CDR1 is SGHDT, CDR2 YYEEEE. The CDR3 DNA reads as TGTGCCAGCAGCTTGGGTTGGGACGGTGGTCAAGAGACCCAGTACTTC. Translated, it gives CASSLGWDGGQETQYF.

This clone was found a few times. The rearrangement links TRBV20-1 to TRBJ2-5, with a weak D call TRBD2 (6 bases). Per the germline V gene, CDR1 is DFQATT and CDR2 is SNEGSKA (reference sequence). This CDR3 comprises 11 residues. Trimming stripped 3 bases from V and 5 bases from J, with 7 bases between. The CDR3 DNA reads TGCAGTGCTAGCGGGAGTGAGACCCAGTACTTC. Translation: CSASGSETQYF.